The T cell receptor (beta chain) under discussion was sequenced for a study of shared clonotypes between healthy human individuals. On the study more broadly: With ages of 18 to 49, the donors were two women and three men. Findings and limits, study-wide: Only blood was sampled; tissue repertoires likely differ.

This clone was seen at least ten times. The antigen remains undetermined. Deep was the level at which the assay was run. Input per replicate PCR of unsorted PBMC was about 300 ng DNA, corresponding to around 30,000 T cell genomes. TCRdb keeps only in-frame clones here, not all; method: immunoSEQ multiplex PCR. The sample shows some 470,000 clones, about 79% of them seen only once. CDR3 length: 14 amino acids. CDR1 is SGHRS, CDR2 YFSETQ, per germline. The junction had 9 bases not matched to a gene; V was cut back by 4 bases and J by 7 bases. The rearrangement links TRBV5-1 to TRBJ2-7, with 9 bases aligning to TRBD1. Sequenced: PBMCs. The sequence came from a woman aged 40 to 55 in good health. Some clones in this sample may be carry-over from other donors' samples. The CDR3 DNA follows: TGCGCCAGCAGCCGGGACAGGGTGGGTCAGGAGCAGTACTTC. This codes for CASSRDRVGQEQYF.